What follows is one T cell receptor (beta chain) and its context. The sample holds many counts of this clonotype. Its antigen is currently not known. No qualities accompany the bases; no much larger clone lies one base away. Genomic DNA served as template for TCR beta VDJ combination and CDR3 sequence profiling. TCR repertoire sequencing was run on an Illumina HiSeq 2000. The paper's data handling went like this. Repertoire assessment relied on Simpson's diversity index, CDR3 size and DJ length profiles, and TRBV/TRBJ rearrangement plots. The immunodominant clone was defined as the most abundant DNA sequence in deep sequencing data. CDR3 amino acid sequences were screened for sharing across subjects and were compared with published repertoires and the VDJdb database. TCRdb ran its own pipeline on the public reads, namely fastp trimming at Q25 and MiXCR clone calling, and kept in-frame beta chains. One record per CDR3 amino acid sequence lists the most common genes and DNA. The authors' filters were not applied to this entry. This sample lists around 180,000 distinct CDR3 sequences; 60% to 70% were detected once. The ten largest clonotypes hold about 48% of the sample.

The data derive from a study of CD8+CD57+ T cells in acquired aplastic anemia (dated by TCRdb to 2016 to 2018). Study-level background: On average, sorted CD4+ and CD8+ cells yielded roughly 3.4 ug of extracted DNA, with a range of 0.2 to 27.4 ug. Healthy donor samples averaged about 9.9 million reads for CD4+ and roughly 12 million for CD8+ cells.

TCR repertoires of sorted CD4+ and CD8+ blood T cells from severe aplastic anemia patients and healthy subjects were deep-sequenced in the study. Ficoll-Paque density gradient centrifugation was used to isolate peripheral blood mononuclear cells. Before DNA extraction, CD4+ and CD8+ T cells were sorted with FACS or magnetic beads. Summary of the overall study and its limitations: No significant difference in CD8+ Simpson's diversity was found between patients and healthy controls (P=0.060). Around 28 CD8+ CDR3 sequences were found to be shared between patients and controls, but these sequences appeared to be highly expressed in patients and within the immunodominant clones of the patients.

Germline trimming: 0 bases from V, 11 bases from J; junction bases outside gene matches: 7. The CDR1 and CDR2 encoded by the germline V gene are MGHRA and YSYEKL. Including the terminal cysteine and phenylalanine, the CDR3 comprises 14 residues. Only CDR3 DNA remains: 42 bases, in frame from the first base. This chain joins TRBV4-1 to TRBJ1-5; 7 bases in between match TRBD1. The sequence was collected from a human donor in good health. The specimen was sorted CD4+, CD8+, or CD8+CD57+ T cells (not recorded which) from PBMCs. The sequenced DNA: TGCGCCAGCAGCCAAGAGACAGGGAGTTGGTCCCAGCATTTT. This is translated as CASSQETGSWSQHF.